These T cell receptor beta chains were read from a single sample in a study of shared clonotypes between healthy human individuals. Generated by immunoSEQ multiplex PCR, the TCRdb table keeps only in-frame clones and is missing some. The repertoire holds some 1 million clones, 60% to 80% seen once, with roughly 1.5% in the top ten. The sample comprised memory CD4+ T cells sorted from blood. These receptors were obtained from a man between 18 and 35 years old in good health. Both conserved end residues are part of each CDR3. The D gene is left open where the match is weak. Size is stated for part of the rows, as once, few or many counts, or as a class when the clone is expanded.

>TRBD1|TRBJ2-7|.|TRBV18
TGTGCCAGCTCACCAGGGACAGGCTTGTACGAGCAGTACTTC
CASSPGTGLYEQYF
>.|TRBJ1-2|.|TRBV10-3
TGTGCCATCAGTGAGTCGATTGTTGTTGAGGGGCACTACGGCTACACCTTC
CAISESIVVEGHYGYTF
>.|TRBJ1-1|.|TRBV5-1
TGCGCCAGCAGCGGACCCGACAACCTAAACACTGAAGCTTTCTTT
CASSGPDNLNTEAFF
>.|TRBJ1-2|.|TRBV28
TGTGCCAGCAGCCCCGCACCGAACTATGGCTACACCTTC
CASSPAPNYGYTF
>.|TRBJ1-5|few|TRBV7-2
TGTGCCAGCAGCTTAGACAGCAATCAGCCCCAGCATTTT
CASSLDSNQPQHF
>.|TRBJ2-6|few|TRBV28
TGTGCCAGCAGTTTAAGGGGAGGTGGGGCCAACGTCCTGACTTTC
CASSLRGGGANVLTF
>.|TRBJ2-7|.|TRBV30
TGTGCCTGGAGTGTACTTCTGGGAAGATACGAGCAGTACTTC
CAWSVLLGRYEQYF
>.|TRBJ2-3|.|TRBV19
TGTGCCAGTAGGCCCCGGACGGAATCAGATACGCAGTATTTT
CASRPRTESDTQYF
>TRBD1|TRBJ2-2|.|TRBV11-3
TGTGCCAGCAGCTTTGGACCGGGACAGGGGAACACCGGGGAGCTGTTTTTT
CASSFGPGQGNTGELFF
>.|TRBJ2-3|once|TRBV6-4
TGTGCCAGCAGTGACTCGAGGGGAGATACGCAGTATTTT
CASSDSRGDTQYF
>.|TRBJ1-1|many|TRBV5-1
TGCGCCAGCAGCTTTTCCGGGAACACTGAAGCTTTCTTT
CASSFSGNTEAFF
>TRBD1|TRBJ1-5|.|TRBV7-8
TGTGCCAGCAGCTTAATCAGGGGGACAGGCAATCAGCCCCAGCATTTT
CASSLIRGTGNQPQHF
>TRBD2|TRBJ2-3|.|TRBV10-3
TGTGCCATCAGACCTAGCGGGGGGTTATGGCACACAGATACGCAGTATTTT
CAIRPSGGLWHTDTQYF
>.|TRBJ1-4|.|TRBV5-1
TGCGCCAGCAGCACGGGACAAAATAATGAAAAACTGTTTTTT
CASSTGQNNEKLFF
>.|TRBJ2-3|once|TRBV28
TGTGCCAGCAGTGCGACGGGGGAGGACACAGATACGCAGTATTTT
CASSATGEDTDTQYF
>.|TRBJ1-2|.|TRBV6-5
TGTGCCAGCAGACGCGGGACGGATTATGGCTACACCTTC
CASRRGTDYGYTF
>.|TRBJ1-1|.|TRBV7-9
TGTGCCAGCAGCTTACCCGGGGTATTGGCTTTCTTT
CASSLPGVLAFF
>.|TRBJ2-3|few|TRBV7-6
TGTGCCAGCAGCCCCGGGACAGAGACTAGTGTTAGCACAGATACGCAGTATTTT
CASSPGTETSVSTDTQYF
>.|TRBJ2-6|.|TRBV4-1
TGCGCCAGCAGCCAAGATCCGGGGGGCGGGTCAACGATCTCTGGGGCCAACGTCCTGACTTTC
CASSQDPGGGSTISGANVLTF
>TRBD2|TRBJ2-4|.|TRBV28
TGTGCCAGCAGTTTGTACATGGGACTAGTTCAGTACTTC
CASSLYMGLVQYF
>.|TRBJ1-5|few|TRBV30
TGTGCCTGGAGTGTCGAGGGGATTGGCAATCAGCCCCAGCATTTT
CAWSVEGIGNQPQHF
>.|TRBJ2-1|many|TRBV6-4
TGTGCCAGCAGCGTTGGCCAGGAATACAATGAGCAGTTCTTC
CASSVGQEYNEQFF
>.|TRBJ2-3|.|TRBV11-3
TGTGCCAGCAGCTTCGATGGGGATACGCAGTATTTT
CASSFDGDTQYF
>.|TRBJ2-7|.|TRBV19
TGTGCCAGTAGTCCCCGAGGCCCCGAGCAGTACTTC
CASSPRGPEQYF
>TRBD1|TRBJ1-5|once|TRBV18
TGTGCCAGCTCACCCCAGGGGGCAAATAGCAATCAGCCCCAGCATTTT
CASSPQGANSNQPQHF
>.|TRBJ1-1|.|TRBV21-1
TGTGCCAGCAGACCAGAGCACACTGAAGCTTTCTTT
CASRPEHTEAFF
>.|TRBJ1-2|few|TRBV30
TGTGCCTGGGGAGCAGGGAGCGGCTACACCTTC
CAWGAGSGYTF
>.|TRBJ2-3|.|TRBV9
TGTGCCAGCAGCGTAGGGGGTGGGGTAGAGAAAACCACAGATACGCAGTATTTT
CASSVGGGVEKTTDTQYF
>TRBD2|TRBJ2-1|.|TRBV6-6
TGTGCCAGCAGTTCCGGACTAGTTTCGAATGAGCAGTTCTTC
CASSSGLVSNEQFF
>TRBD2|TRBJ2-3|.|TRBV30
TGTGCCTGGAGTGCCCTGGGGACTAGCGCGGATACGCAGTATTTT
CAWSALGTSADTQYF
>.|TRBJ2-7|.|TRBV18
TGTGCCAGCTCACCAAAGCAGGGCCCCAACGAGCAGTACTTC
CASSPKQGPNEQYF
>TRBD2|TRBJ2-1|.|TRBV10-3
TGTGCCATCAGGACTGGGGTAGCGGGAGAAGCCTACAATGAGCAGTTCTTC
CAIRTGVAGEAYNEQFF
>.|TRBJ2-3|.|TRBV4-3
TGCGCCAGCAGCCAGGAAGGGGGCACAGATACGCAGTATTTT
CASSQEGGTDTQYF
>.|TRBJ1-2|.|TRBV2
TGTGCCAGCAGTGGTGGGCCCTATGGCTACACCTTC
CASSGGPYGYTF
>.|TRBJ1-2|.|TRBV5-4
TGTGCCAGCAGCCCCTCCAGGGAGGCTGCTGGCTACACCTTC
CASSPSREAAGYTF
>TRBD1|TRBJ1-2|.|TRBV6-1
TGTGCCAGCAGTAGGGGGACAGGGCTAAGCGGCTACACCTTC
CASSRGTGLSGYTF
>TRBD1|TRBJ1-2|.|TRBV7-3
TGTGCCAGCAGCTCTGGACAGGGGCGGATCGACGGCTACACCTTC
CASSSGQGRIDGYTF